The next 28 T cell receptor beta chains were all read from a single sample in a study of blood T cells in healthy people across ages. Using a J-beta primer mix together with a sample-barcoded 5' primer, a second PCR was run for roughly 7 to 11 cycles. TCRdb re-called the 5' RACE reads with MiXCR, one entry per CDR3 protein. The sample comprises approximately 400,000 distinct CDR3 sequences, about half of which are singletons, and 51% rests with the top ten. The sequencing input was blood. Receptors originate from a man aged 55 to 69 in good health.

This chain uses TRBV11-2 with TRBJ2-1; 11 bases are shared with TRBD2. The CDR3 totals 16 residues. Trimming cost V 5 bases and J 9 bases; bases outside gene matches: 12. Germline assignment: CDR1 SGHAT and CDR2 FQNNGV. CDR3 amino acids: CASSPPGTSGGSEQFF. In DNA, the CDR3 is TGTGCCAGCAGCCCGCCAGGGACTAGCGGAGGTAGTGAGCAGTTCTTC. The variable domain in full, with the rest retrieved from reference TRBV11-2 and TRBJ2-1, is EAGVAQSPRYKIIEKRQSVAFWCNPISGHATLYWYQQILGQGPKLLIQFQNNGVVDDSQLPKDRFSAERLKGVDSTLKIQPAKLEDSAVYLCASSPPGTSGGSEQFFGPGTRLTVL.

Worth noting for this clonotype: One junction end disagrees with the germline gene, perhaps due to a read error. The gene calls are TRBV5-1 and TRBJ2-1, with TRBD2 matching 7 bases. CDR3 length: 14 amino acids. Per the germline V gene, CDR1 is SGHRS and CDR2 is YFSETQ. CDR3 sequence (DNA): TGCGCCCGCAGCGTGGAGGCGGGAGCGAGTGAGCAGTTCTTC. Translating gives CARSVEAGASEQFF.

There are a few counts of this clonotype. The chain links TRBV11-2 to TRBJ2-7; the D gene is possibly TRBD2 (7 bases). This CDR3 spans 15 amino acids. Trimming took 0 bases from V and 3 from J, leaving 12 bases between them. Germline CDR1 is SGHAT and CDR2 is FQNNGV. CDR3 amino acids: CASSLERGHLYEQYF. The CDR3 DNA reads as TGTGCCAGCAGCTTAGAGCGGGGGCATCTCTACGAGCAGTACTTC.

V and J are TRBV29-1 and TRBJ2-1; TRBD2 might be the D (5 bases). The J call is uncertain, as TRBJ2-7 better fits the DNA end. The CDR3 is made up of 12 amino acids. CDR1 SQVTM and CDR2 ANQGSEA come from the germline V gene. The CDR3 sequence is CSVEAGYNEQYF. CDR3 sequence (DNA): TGCAGCGTTGAAGCGGGGTACAATGAGCAGTACTTC.

There are a few counts of this clonotype. The chain uses TRBV29-1 and TRBJ2-1; D gene ambiguous. CDR3 length: 11 amino acids. Per germline, CDR1 SQVTM and CDR2 ANQGSEA. Trimming shortened V by 4 bases and J by 7 bases, and 8 bases separated the two germline ends. CDR3 residues: CSVGPANEQFF. In DNA form, the CDR3 reads TGCAGCGTTGGTCCCGCAAATGAGCAGTTCTTC.

This clonotype was counted at least ten times. The V call is TRBV7-2, the J call TRBJ1-2, with D perhaps matching TRBD1 (5 bases). Germline lookup yields CDR1 SGHTA and CDR2 FQGNSA. V shed 5 bases and J shed 8 bases, with 15 bases lying between them. The CDR3 runs to 13 residues. The chain's CDR3 is CASSLDSSIGYTF. The DNA for the CDR3 is TGTGCCAGCAGCCTCGACAGCTCCATAGGCTACACCTTC.

The V call is TRBV5-4, the J call TRBJ1-4; no definite D call. V gave up 0 bases and J gave up 0 bases, with 9 bases separating them. Germline lookup yields CDR1 SGHNT and CDR2 YYREEE (reference sequence). CDR3 length: 16 amino acids. The chain's CDR3 is CASSLGSIATNEKLFF. The CDR3 nucleotides read TGTGCCAGCAGCTTGGGAAGCATTGCAACTAATGAAAAACTGTTTTTT.

The rearrangement links TRBV20-1 to TRBJ2-5; 15 nucleotides line up with TRBD2. V lost 3 bases, J lost 11 bases, and 13 bases stayed unmatched. CDR1 DFQATT and CDR2 SNEGSKA come from the germline V gene (reference sequence). CDR3 length: 16 amino acids. The CDR3 bases are TGCAGTGCTAGCGGGACTAGCGGGAGGCGATCGAATGAGCAGTACTTC. Residues: CSASGTSGRRSNEQYF.

V and J are TRBV12-3 or TRBV12-4 and TRBJ2-7; TRBD2 aligns across 7 bases. The CDR3 length is 18 residues. V trimming: 7 bases; J trimming: 3 bases; junction bases outside the gene matches: 21. CDR3 amino acids: CASTHRASGKKGFYEQYF. Here the CDR3 DNA reads TGTGCCAGCACCCACCGGGCTAGCGGAAAAAAGGGATTCTACGAGCAGTACTTC.

The sample holds one count of this clonotype. A much larger clone differs by one base, so this may be a read error. V gene TRBV6-2 or TRBV6-3 combines with J gene TRBJ1-1; D ambiguous. This CDR3 has 13 residues. V was trimmed by 5 bases and J by 0 bases, leaving 7 bases between them. Germline loops: CDR1 MNHEY, CDR2 SVGEGT. The CDR3 spells CASSRPMNTEAFF. For the CDR3, the DNA is TGTGCCAGCAGTAGACCCATGAACACTGAAGCTTTCTTT.

To note about this clonotype: Germline is not matched at one junction end, which may reflect a read error. J is TRBJ2-6 and V is TRBV20-1; D is perhaps TRBD1 or TRBD2 (5 bases each). Germline loops: CDR1 DFQATT, CDR2 SNEGSKA (reference sequence). This CDR3 has 14 residues. Here the CDR3 reads CSAREGAGANVPTF. The CDR3 DNA is TGCAGTGCTAGGGAAGGGGCCGGGGCCAACGTCCCGACTTTC.

The chain carries TRBV12-5 and TRBJ2-1; D is unclear. From germline, CDR1 is LGHNT and CDR2 FRNRAP. The CDR3 is made up of 14 amino acids. Between the trimmed V and J ends, which lost 0 bases and 8 bases, there was a span of 11 bases. The CDR3 region is CASGLVGSLDEQFF. In nucleotides, the CDR3 is TGTGCTAGTGGTTTGGTTGGCAGCTTGGATGAGCAGTTCTTC.

This clonotype was observed a handful of times. The chain has TRBV15 and TRBJ2-6; no clear D. Looked up from germline, CDR1 is LNHNV and CDR2 is YYDKDF (reference sequence). Trimming stripped 0 bases from V and 0 bases from J, with 9 bases between. This CDR3 region has 17 residues. CDR3 DNA: TGTGCCACCAGCAGAGATTGGGGTGACTCTGGGGCCAACGTCCTGACTTTC. Amino acids: CATSRDWGDSGANVLTF.

This rearrangement joins TRBV5-1 to TRBJ1-2; D might be TRBD1 (6 bases). CDR1 and CDR2 (germline): SGHRS, YFSETQ. The CDR3 totals 15 residues. Trimming removed 1 base at V and 3 bases at J, with 13 bases between. The CDR3 protein is CASSLTTGADYGYTF. DNA for the CDR3: TGCGCCAGCAGCTTGACGACGGGGGCGGACTATGGCTACACCTTC.

The rearrangement joins TRBV25-1 to TRBJ1-2; 10 bases align to TRBD1. Germline values: CDR1 MGHDK, CDR2 SYGVNS. The junction had 8 bases not matched to a gene; V was cut back by 3 bases and J by 7 bases. This CDR3 is 15 amino acids long. The CDR3 region is CASSERDRGPGGYTF. DNA for the CDR3: TGTGCCAGCAGTGAGAGAGACAGGGGGCCTGGTGGCTACACCTTC.

The rearrangement links TRBV7-9 to TRBJ2-3; no clear D. CDR3 length: 12 amino acids. Between the trimmed V and J ends, which lost 5 bases and 6 bases, there was a span of 9 bases. CDR1 and CDR2 (germline): SEHNR, FQNEAQ (reference sequence). This CDR3 reads CASSPMRDTQYF. The CDR3 region has the DNA TGTGCCAGCAGCCCGATGAGGGATACGCAGTATTTT. Complete variable domain (other parts from reference TRBV7-9 and TRBJ2-3): DTGVSQNPRHKITKRGQNVTFRCDPISEHNRLYWYRQTLGQGPEFLTYFQNEAQLEKSRLLSDRFSAERPKGSFSTLEIQRTEQGDSAMYLCASSPMRDTQYFGPGTRLTVL.

This clonotype was counted only a few times. The chain has TRBV7-8 and TRBJ1-1; TRBD1 is a possible D gene (5 bases). Trimming shortened V by 8 bases and J by 6 bases, and 16 bases separated the two germline ends. This CDR3 is 13 amino acids long. Germline CDR1 is SGHVS and CDR2 is FQNEAQ. CDR3 protein: CASRAGNIAEAFF. The CDR3 DNA sequence: TGTGCCAGCCGGGCAGGGAATATAGCTGAAGCTTTCTTT.

This clonotype was observed at least ten times. The rearrangement joins TRBV6-9 to TRBJ2-1; TRBD2 agrees at 10 bases. The CDR3 is made up of 13 amino acids. Losses at the gene ends were 4 bases for V and 15 bases for J; bases not matched to a gene: 9. The germline gives CDR1 MNHGY, CDR2 SVAAGI. CDR3 residues: CASSSYLAGVGFF. The CDR3, as DNA: TGTGCCAGCAGTTCATATCTAGCGGGAGTTGGGTTCTTC.

The table lists this clonotype with a few counts. This chain connects TRBV28 to TRBJ1-4, with 8 bases matching TRBD1. V trimming: 5 bases; J trimming: 0 bases; junction bases outside the gene matches: 8. The CDR3 has 17 amino acids. CDR1 is MDHEN and CDR2 is SYDVKM in the germline V gene. CDR3 residues: CASSLGTGFATNEKLFF. In DNA, the CDR3 is TGTGCCAGCAGTCTCGGGACAGGATTCGCAACTAATGAAAAACTGTTTTTT.

This sequence joins TRBV7-6 and TRBJ1-1; TRBD1 is a possible D gene (5 bases). Germline V CDR1 and CDR2: SGHVS, FNYEAQ. V was cut by 4 bases and J by 8 bases, with 14 bases left in between. The CDR3 is 13 residues long. The CDR3 protein is CASSSRPGGEAFF. The CDR3 DNA sequence: TGTGCCAGCAGCTCCCGCCCTGGGGGGGAAGCTTTCTTT.

The chain uses TRBV3-1 and TRBJ2-1, with D possibly TRBD2 on 5 matching bases. CDR3 length: 14 residues. Germline V gene sequence: CDR1 LGHDT, CDR2 YNNKEL (reference sequence). The V end was cut by 3 bases, the J end by 7 bases, with 13 bases between. The CDR3 is CASSQARAWNEQFF. In DNA, the CDR3 is TGTGCCAGCAGCCAGGCGCGGGCCTGGAATGAGCAGTTCTTC.

J is TRBJ1-6 and V is TRBV5-6; D is undetermined. Germline V gives CDR1 SGHDT, CDR2 YYEEEE. Trimming stripped 0 bases from V and 4 bases from J, with 8 bases between. The CDR3 is 15 residues long. CDR3: CASSLDDRYNSPLHF. The CDR3 nucleotides are TGTGCCAGCAGCTTGGATGACCGATATAATTCACCCCTCCACTTT.

V and J are TRBV20-1 and TRBJ2-5, with TRBD2 matching 7 bases. This CDR3 is 16 amino acids long. V was pared by 0 bases and J by 6 bases, with 13 bases of the junction left unmatched. CDR1 and CDR2 (germline): DFQATT, SNEGSKA (reference sequence). The CDR3 nucleotides read TGCAGTGCTAGAGATTCGGGGGGTGACTACCCGAAGACCCAGTACTTC. It translates to CSARDSGGDYPKTQYF.

This chain links TRBV10-3 with TRBJ2-7; 9 bases line up with TRBD1. This CDR3 is built from 13 residues. After removal of 4 bases from V and 6 bases from J, the junction contained 4 bases not matched to a gene. CDR1 is ENHRY, CDR2 SYGVKD, per germline. CDR3 residues: CAISGQGVGEQYF. The CDR3 DNA follows: TGTGCCATCAGTGGACAGGGGGTCGGCGAGCAGTACTTC.

V gene TRBV6-5 combines with J gene TRBJ2-1; D uncertain. V dropped 5 bases and J dropped 4 bases, with 15 bases sitting between them. The CDR3 runs to 15 residues. The germline V gene encodes CDR1 MNHEY and CDR2 SVGAGI. The CDR3 region is CASSQTPKRYNEQFF. In DNA, the CDR3 is TGTGCCAGCAGTCAAACCCCCAAGAGATACAATGAGCAGTTCTTC.

This chain connects TRBV28 to TRBJ2-1; 8 bases map to TRBD2. Germline loops: CDR1 MDHEN, CDR2 SYDVKM. V lost 4 bases and J lost 10; bases outside the gene matches: 3. This CDR3 is built from 12 residues. CDR3 loop: CASSSPGGEQFF. CDR3 coding DNA: TGTGCCAGCAGTTCCCCGGGAGGGGAGCAGTTCTTC.

The chain is built from TRBV12-3 or TRBV12-4 and TRBJ1-4; 12 bases align to TRBD1. The CDR3 length is 18 residues. J was trimmed by 5 bases and V by 3 bases; bases with no gene match: 10. The CDR3 spells CASSFTGTGGIANEKLFF. CDR3 bases: TGTGCCAGCAGTTTCACCGGGACAGGGGGCATAGCGAATGAAAAACTGTTTTTT.

The chain couples TRBV20-1 to TRBJ2-1; 14 bases agree with TRBD2. V lost 7 bases to trimming and J lost 7 bases; unmatched junction nucleotides: 12. CDR1 DFQATT and CDR2 SNEGSKA come from the germline V gene (reference sequence). This CDR3 has 16 residues. Here the CDR3 DNA reads TGCAGTGTCGCGATTCGGACTAGCGGGAGGAAGAATGAGCAGTTCTTC. Encoded protein: CSVAIRTSGRKNEQFF.